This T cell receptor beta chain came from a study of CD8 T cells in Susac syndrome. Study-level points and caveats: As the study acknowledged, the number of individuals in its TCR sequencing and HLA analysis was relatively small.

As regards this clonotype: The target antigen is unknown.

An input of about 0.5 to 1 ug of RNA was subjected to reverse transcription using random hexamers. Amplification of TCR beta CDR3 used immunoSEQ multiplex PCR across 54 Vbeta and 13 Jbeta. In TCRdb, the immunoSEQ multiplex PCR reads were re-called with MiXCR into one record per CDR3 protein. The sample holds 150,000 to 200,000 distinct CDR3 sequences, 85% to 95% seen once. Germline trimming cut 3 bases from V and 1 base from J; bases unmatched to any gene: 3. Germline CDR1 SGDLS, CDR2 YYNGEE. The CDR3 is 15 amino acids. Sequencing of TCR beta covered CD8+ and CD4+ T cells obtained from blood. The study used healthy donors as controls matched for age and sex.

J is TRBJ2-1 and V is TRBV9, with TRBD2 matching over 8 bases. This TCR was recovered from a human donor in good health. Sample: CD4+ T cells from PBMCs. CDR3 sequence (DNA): TGTGCCAGCAGCGCCCGGGAGGGTTCCTACAATGAGCAGTTCTTC. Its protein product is CASSAREGSYNEQFF.